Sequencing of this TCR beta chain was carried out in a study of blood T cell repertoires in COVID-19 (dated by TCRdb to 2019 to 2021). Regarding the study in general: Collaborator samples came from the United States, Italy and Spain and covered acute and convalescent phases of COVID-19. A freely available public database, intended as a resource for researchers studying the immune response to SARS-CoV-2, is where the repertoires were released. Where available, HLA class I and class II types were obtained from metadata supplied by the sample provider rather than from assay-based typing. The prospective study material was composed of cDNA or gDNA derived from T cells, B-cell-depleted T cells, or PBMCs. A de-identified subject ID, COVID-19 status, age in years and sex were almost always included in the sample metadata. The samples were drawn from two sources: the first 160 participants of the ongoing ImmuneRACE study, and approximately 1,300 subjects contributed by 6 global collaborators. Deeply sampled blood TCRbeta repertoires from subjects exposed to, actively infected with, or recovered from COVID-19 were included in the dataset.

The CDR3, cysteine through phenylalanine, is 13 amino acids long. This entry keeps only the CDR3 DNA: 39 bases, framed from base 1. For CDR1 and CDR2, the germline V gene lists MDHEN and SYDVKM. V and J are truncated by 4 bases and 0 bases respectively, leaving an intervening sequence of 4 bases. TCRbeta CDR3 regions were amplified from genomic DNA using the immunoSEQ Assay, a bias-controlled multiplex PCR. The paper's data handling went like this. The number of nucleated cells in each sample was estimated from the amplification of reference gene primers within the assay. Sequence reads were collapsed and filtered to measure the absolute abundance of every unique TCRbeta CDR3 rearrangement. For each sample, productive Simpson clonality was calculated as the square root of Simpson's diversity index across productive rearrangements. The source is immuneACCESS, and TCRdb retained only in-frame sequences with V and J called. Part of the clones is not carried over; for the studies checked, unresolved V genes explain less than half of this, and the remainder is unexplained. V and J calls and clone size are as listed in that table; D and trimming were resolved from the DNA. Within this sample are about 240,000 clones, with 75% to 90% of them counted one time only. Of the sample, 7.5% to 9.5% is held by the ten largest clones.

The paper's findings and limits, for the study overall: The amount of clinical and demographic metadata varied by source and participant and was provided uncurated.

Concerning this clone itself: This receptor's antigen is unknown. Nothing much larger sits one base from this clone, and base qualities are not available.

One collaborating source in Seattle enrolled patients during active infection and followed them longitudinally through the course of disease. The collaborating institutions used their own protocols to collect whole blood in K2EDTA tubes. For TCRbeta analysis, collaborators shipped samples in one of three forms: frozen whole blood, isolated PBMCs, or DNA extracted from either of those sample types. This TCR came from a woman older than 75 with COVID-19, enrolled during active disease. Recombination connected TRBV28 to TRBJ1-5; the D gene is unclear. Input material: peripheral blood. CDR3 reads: CASSYGSNQPQHF. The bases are TGTGCCAGCAGTTACGGTAGCAATCAGCCCCAGCATTTT.